The 25 T cell receptor beta chains reported below all come from one sample, sequenced in a study of CD4 T cells in relation to SARS-CoV-2 and coronaviruses (dated by TCRdb to about 2021). CD4+ T cells from unexposed donors were collected before the COVID-19 pandemic (2011-2018). The EasySep CD4+ T cell isolation kit was used to isolate CD4+ T cells once the cultures had run for roughly 10 days. No cognate antigen is known for these TCRs. The method was the immunoSEQ multiplex PCR assay. This immuneACCESS table, as held by TCRdb, lists in-frame sequences with V and J called but not all clones. Of the missing ones, under half trace to an unresolved V gene in checked studies; the others have no known cause. Counted in this sample were about 21,000 clones; over 65% of them appeared once. In total, the top ten clones hold 17% of the sample. Sequenced sample: CD4+ T cells from PBMCs, cultured in vitro. These TCRs come from a human donor in good health.

The chain joins TRBV7-8 to TRBJ2-1; 9 nucleotides match TRBD2. V lost 1 base and J lost 7; bases outside the gene matches: 2. Germline-derived CDR1 and CDR2 are SGHVS and FQNEAQ. The CDR3 sequence is 14 residues long. The CDR3 bases are TGTGCCAGCAGCTTAGGCGGACTAGCGAATGAGCAGTTCTTC. Encoded protein: CASSLGGLANEQFF.

The genes are TRBV21-1 and TRBJ2-7; TRBD1, the table's D call, was not compared with the DNA. TRBV21-1 is a pseudogene. The CDR3 runs to 13 residues. In nucleotides, the CDR3 is TGTGCCAGCAGCAAGGGACAGGGGAACGAGCAGTACTTC. Its protein is CASSKGQGNEQYF.

The chain joins TRBV5-6 to TRBJ1-2; a possible D gene is TRBD1 (6 bases). CDR3 length equals 14 residues. Trimming pared 6 bases from V and 6 bases from J, leaving 18 bases between. CDR1 is SGHDT and CDR2 is YYEEEE in the germline V gene. The CDR3 loop reads CASTPVRTENGYTF. As DNA, the CDR3 is TGTGCCAGCACCCCGGTCCGGACAGAAAATGGCTACACCTTC.

The table lists this clone with a few counts. The chain joins TRBV10-3 to TRBJ2-7; 9 bases map to TRBD1. From germline, CDR1 is ENHRY and CDR2 SYGVKD. V was pared by 3 bases and J by 5 bases, with 8 bases of the junction left unmatched. CDR3 size: 15 residues. The CDR3 region is CAISESGTGSNEQYF. The DNA for the CDR3 is TGTGCCATCAGTGAATCCGGGACAGGGTCCAACGAGCAGTACTTC.

Only a few counts were recorded for this clone. This chain connects TRBV27 to TRBJ2-1; D remains unclear. The V gene lost 2 bases and the J gene lost 5 bases, with 10 bases spanning the gap. The CDR3 has 14 residues. CDR1 is MNHEY and CDR2 is SMNVEV in the germline V gene (reference sequence). CDR3 region: CASSLVWADNEQFF. As DNA, the CDR3 is TGTGCCAGCAGTTTAGTGTGGGCGGACAATGAGCAGTTCTTC.

As concerns this clone: An end of the junction does not agree with germline; a read error may underlie this. The chain is built from TRBV7-3 and TRBJ2-7; a weak D match, TRBD2 (6 bases). Germline lookup yields CDR1 SGHTA and CDR2 FQGTGA. This CDR3 comprises 15 residues. DNA for the CDR3: TGTGCCAGCAGTTTAACTGCGGGAAGCTCCTACGAGCAGTACTTC. Its protein product is CASSLTAGSSYEQYF.

This sequence joins TRBV28 and TRBJ1-4; D remains ambiguous. The CDR3 sequence is 14 residues long. V was trimmed by 5 bases and J by 5 bases, leaving 12 bases between them. Germline V gives CDR1 MDHEN, CDR2 SYDVKM. The CDR3 sequence: CASSLDSGNEKLFF. CDR3 coding DNA: TGTGCCAGCAGTCTGGACTCAGGAAATGAAAAACTGTTTTTT.

The chain uses TRBV5-4 and TRBJ2-3; 7 positions match TRBD2. CDR3 length: 13 residues. The germline gives CDR1 SGHNT, CDR2 YYREEE (reference sequence). V was pared by 0 bases and J by 8 bases, with 3 bases of the junction left unmatched. The CDR3 DNA is TGTGCCAGCAGCTTGGCCGGGAGGCCTACGCAGTATTTT. Amino acid sequence: CASSLAGRPTQYF.

The chain joins TRBV18 to TRBJ1-2; TRBD1 might be the D (6 bases). Germline CDR1 is KGHSH and CDR2 is LQKENI. The V gene lost 0 bases and the J gene lost 8 bases, with 13 bases spanning the gap. CDR3 length equals 14 residues. CDR3 coding DNA: TGTGCCAGCTCACCACCATCAGGGGCGCACGGCTACACCTTC. The encoded protein is CASSPPSGAHGYTF.

A single count supports this clone. V usage is TRBV27 and J usage is TRBJ1-5; a weak D match, TRBD1 (6 bases). The germline V gene has CDR1 MNHEY and CDR2 SMNVEV (reference sequence). V was cut by 4 bases and J by 0 bases, with 22 bases left in between. The CDR3 length is 19 residues. The DNA for the CDR3 is TGTGCCAGCAGTTCCTACAGGGCGGGGGGCCTTTATAGCAATCAGCCCCAGCATTTT. Its protein product is CASSSYRAGGLYSNQPQHF.

This clone occurred once. The chain uses TRBV4-2 and TRBJ1-6; D is undetermined. Between the trimmed V and J ends, which lost 0 bases and 7 bases, there was a span of 7 bases. This CDR3 is 14 amino acids long. Germline loops: CDR1 LGHNA, CDR2 YNFKEQ. Written as DNA, the CDR3 is TGTGCCAGCAGCCAAGACCCCAGGAATTCACCCCTCCACTTT. Encoded protein: CASSQDPRNSPLHF.

The gene calls are TRBV9 and TRBJ1-1, with D unresolved. Trimming pared 1 base from V and 0 bases from J, leaving 4 bases between. Germline CDR1 reads SGDLS; CDR2 reads YYNGEE. This CDR3 contains 13 residues. The CDR3 DNA is TGTGCCAGCAGCGTATTTGTGAACACTGAAGCTTTCTTT. Translating it yields CASSVFVNTEAFF. Full variable domain (remainder filled in from reference TRBV9 and TRBJ1-1): DSGVTQTPKHLITATGQRVTLRCSPRSGDLSVYWYQQSLDQGLQFLIQYYNGEERAKGNILERFSAQQFPDLHSELNLSSLELGDSALYFCASSVFVNTEAFFGQGTRLTVV.

The chain links TRBV9 to TRBJ1-4; D remains unclear. The CDR3 is 12 amino acids. The germline gives CDR1 SGDLS, CDR2 YYNGEE. Trimming shortened V by 5 bases and J by 6 bases, and 8 bases separated the two germline ends. CDR3 loop: CASRHSYEKLFF. Written as DNA, the CDR3 is TGTGCCAGCAGACACAGTTATGAAAAACTGTTTTTT.

The gene calls are TRBV28 and TRBJ1-2; TRBD1 matches 8 bases. The CDR3 totals 12 residues. CDR1 and CDR2 from the germline V gene are MDHEN and SYDVKM. With V trimmed by 10 bases and J by 3 bases, 4 bases remained unmatched. The chain's CDR3 is CATKTGDYGYTF. CDR3 nucleotide sequence: TGTGCCACCAAGACAGGGGACTATGGCTACACCTTC.

This clone was seen a few times. The rearrangement uses TRBV28 and TRBJ1-5, with D possibly TRBD1 on 5 matching bases. The CDR3 extends over 16 amino acids. Trimming shortened V by 3 bases and J by 0 bases, and 12 bases separated the two germline ends. CDR1 MDHEN and CDR2 SYDVKM come from the germline V gene. The CDR3 sequence is CASSFWGDGSNQPQHF. The CDR3 nucleotides read TGTGCCAGCAGTTTCTGGGGGGACGGTAGCAATCAGCCCCAGCATTTT.

This chain joins TRBV9 and TRBJ2-7; TRBD1 matches 7 bases. Germline CDR1 is SGDLS and CDR2 is YYNGEE. This CDR3 is built from 13 residues. J gave up 6 bases and V 3 bases, and 6 bases lay outside the gene matches. DNA for the CDR3: TGTGCCAGCAGCGGTACAACAGGGGTCGAGCAGTACTTC. Protein: CASSGTTGVEQYF.

This clone was seen once. The J gene is TRBJ2-3, the V gene TRBV28; 7 bases match TRBD2. Looked up from germline, CDR1 is MDHEN and CDR2 is SYDVKM. With 7 bases clipped from V and 2 bases from J, the junction kept 6 bases outside the gene matches. The CDR3 length is 14 residues. The CDR3 region has the DNA TGTGCCAGCACCTTACTAGCGTCCACAGATACGCAGTATTTT. This codes for CASTLLASTDTQYF.

This chain connects TRBV14 to TRBJ2-1, with 7 bases matching TRBD1. Germline lookup yields CDR1 SGHDN and CDR2 FVKESK. Losses at the gene ends were 0 bases for V and 0 bases for J; bases not matched to a gene: 2. This CDR3 is built from 16 residues. CDR3: CASSQERGLSYNEQFF. DNA for the CDR3: TGTGCCAGCAGCCAAGAGAGGGGGCTCTCCTACAATGAGCAGTTCTTC.

The V and J genes are TRBV19 and TRBJ2-1, with 8 bases aligning to TRBD1. This CDR3 comprises 15 residues. Germline CDR1 reads LNHDA; CDR2 reads SQIVND (reference sequence). The V gene end was trimmed by 6 bases and the J gene end by 5 bases; junction bases not matched to a gene: 9. The DNA of the CDR3 is TGTGCCAGTAGGCCAGCCGGGACAGGAAACAATGAGCAGTTCTTC. It specifies CASRPAGTGNNEQFF.

V gene TRBV29-1 combines with J gene TRBJ2-7; the match to TRBD2 covers 8 bases. V lost 3 bases to trimming and J lost 7 bases; unmatched junction nucleotides: 8. The CDR3 totals 13 residues. Per the germline V gene, CDR1 is SQVTM and CDR2 is ANQGSEA. The CDR3 reads CSVDRGGSGEQYF. The CDR3 nucleotides read TGCAGCGTTGATCGGGGGGGGTCAGGGGAGCAGTACTTC.

The chain has TRBV6-4 and TRBJ2-2, with D uncertain. V was clipped by 2 bases and J by 6 bases, with 7 bases between them. The CDR3 consists of 13 residues. The germline gives CDR1 MRHNA, CDR2 SNTAGT. The CDR3 reads CASSDRPSGELFF. CDR3 coding DNA: TGTGCCAGCAGTGACAGGCCATCCGGGGAGCTGTTTTTT.

A few counts support this clone. This chain connects TRBV4-1 to TRBJ1-5; D ambiguous. The CDR3 totals 12 residues. CDR1 is MGHRA and CDR2 is YSYEKL in the germline V gene. The V end was cut by 1 base, the J end by 7 bases, with 5 bases between. The CDR3 protein is CASSQVGQPQHF. As DNA, the CDR3 is TGCGCCAGCAGCCAAGTGGGCCAGCCCCAGCATTTT.

J is TRBJ2-3 and V is TRBV3-1 (or the pseudogene TRBV3-2); 9 positions match TRBD1. CDR1 is LGHDT and CDR2 is YNNKEL in the germline V gene (reference sequence). The CDR3 covers 16 residues. The junction had 9 bases not matched to a gene; V was cut back by 5 bases and J by 3 bases. CDR3 region: CASSGNRGLGTDTQYF. DNA for the CDR3: TGTGCCAGCAGCGGGAACAGGGGGCTGGGGACAGATACGCAGTATTTT.

The CDR3 here is CASSGPGHNYEQYF. In DNA, the CDR3 is TGTGCCAGCAGCGGCCCCGGGCATAACTACGAGCAGTACTTC. This chain links TRBV2 with TRBJ2-7; D is uncertain. Looked up from germline, CDR1 is SNHLY and CDR2 is FYNNEI. CDR3 length equals 14 residues. V dropped 6 bases and J dropped 3 bases, with 15 bases sitting between them.

The V and J genes are TRBV5-1 and TRBJ2-7; either TRBD1 or TRBD2 may supply D (5 bases each). The V gene lost 0 bases and the J gene lost 0 bases, with 10 bases spanning the gap. CDR1 is SGHRS and CDR2 is YFSETQ in the germline V gene. The CDR3 runs 15 residues. This chain's CDR3 is CASSLGRDLSYEQYF. The CDR3 DNA reads as TGCGCCAGCAGCTTGGGACGGGACCTCTCCTACGAGCAGTACTTC.